This entry concerns a single T cell receptor (beta chain). Its antigen is undetermined. This record comes from a study of identifying expanded T cells in peripheral blood. Some clones are missing from TCRdb's copy, which holds only in-frame ones; the method was immunoSEQ multiplex PCR. Here the sample spans 75,000 to 90,000 clones, around nine tenths being singletons. No infections or other immune events were documented during collection. CDR3 size: 14 residues. V was trimmed by 0 bases and J by 1 base, leaving 6 bases between them. Germline values: CDR1 GTSNPN, CDR2 SVGIG (reference sequence). General study results and limits: Differentially abundant clones: roughly 1.2 between replicates, 16.4 at two to three weeks, more than 18 at four. Roughly 2-week clone count variance significantly increased as total template count grew.

Sequencing was carried out using blood. The sequence came from a person aged 18 to 75 in good health. V gene TRBV30 combines with J gene TRBJ2-2, with D hard to call. CDR3 bases: TGTGCCTGGAGTGTACAACTGAACACCGGGGAGCTGTTTTTT. Translated: CAWSVQLNTGELFF.